This entry lists 24 T cell receptor beta chains sequenced from one sample in a study of CD8+ T cells in alopecia areata. Sequencing templates came from extracted RNA that was reverse transcribed into cDNA. Clones were sequenced by immunoSEQ multiplex PCR, and TCRdb holds only the in-frame ones, with some missing. The sample has under 250,000 clones; roughly 57% are singletons. The sample in question was CD4+ T cells sorted from blood, obtained at week 0. Receptor source: a human donor with alopecia areata.

This clone has only a few counts. The same CDR3 also results from other DNA sequences found in this sample. The chain's CDR3 is CSVGTGNTEAFF. The DNA of the CDR3 is TGCAGCGTTGGGACAGGGAACACTGAAGCTTTCTTT. The chain couples TRBV29-1 to TRBJ1-1, with 7 bases matching TRBD1. CDR3 length equals 12 residues. V was clipped by 4 bases and J by 1 base; unmatched bases: 0. Germline V lookup: CDR1 SQVTM, CDR2 ANQGSEA.

This sequence joins TRBV9 and TRBJ2-7, with D perhaps TRBD1 (6 bases). Trimming stripped 4 bases from V and 2 bases from J, with 13 bases between. CDR3 length: 14 amino acids. Germline V CDR1 and CDR2: SGDLS, YYNGEE. Written as DNA, the CDR3 is TGTGCCAGCAGCCAAACCGGACAGACCTACGAGCAGTACTTC. Translating it yields CASSQTGQTYEQYF.

DNA for the CDR3: TGTGCCAGCAGCGCCCGACAGGGCGCCTACAATGAGCAGTTCTTC. The encoded protein is CASSARQGAYNEQFF. The chain joins TRBV2 to TRBJ2-1, with 7 positions matching TRBD1. The germline gives CDR1 SNHLY, CDR2 FYNNEI. The CDR3 length is 15 residues. The trim removed 6 bases at V and 2 bases at J, leaving 7 bases unmatched.

The chain has TRBV27 and TRBJ2-7; D tentatively fits TRBD1 or TRBD2 (5 bases each). Deletions cut 5 bases from V and 1 base from J, with 15 bases between. The CDR3 totals 15 residues. Germline lookup yields CDR1 MNHEY and CDR2 SMNVEV (reference sequence). The CDR3 nucleotides are TGTGCCAGCAGTATTGGGACGGGTTTGTCCTACGAGCAGTACTTC. This codes for CASSIGTGLSYEQYF.

The V gene is TRBV12-5, the J gene TRBJ1-5, with 7 bases matching TRBD1. CDR1 and CDR2 from the germline V gene are LGHNT and FRNRAP. The CDR3 sequence is 14 residues long. The trim removed 4 bases at V and 6 bases at J, leaving 6 bases unmatched. The CDR3 DNA reads TGTGCTAGTGGTTCAACAGGGGCGGGTCAGCCCCAGCATTTT. As protein: CASGSTGAGQPQHF.

A few counts support this clone. The chain recombines TRBV5-6 with TRBJ1-5; D unclear. V lost 0 bases and J lost 4, with 2 bases in between. CDR3 length equals 12 residues. Germline CDR1 SGHDT, CDR2 YYEEEE. The CDR3 spells CASSLVNQPQHF. CDR3 coding DNA: TGTGCCAGCAGCTTGGTGAATCAGCCCCAGCATTTT.

This clone was counted between two and nine times. J is TRBJ2-3 and V is TRBV7-9, with D perhaps matching TRBD1 or TRBD2 (5 bases each). This CDR3 contains 11 residues. Germline V gives CDR1 SEHNR, CDR2 FQNEAQ (reference sequence). V shed 5 bases and J shed 6 bases, with 6 bases lying between them. CDR3: CASSEGDTQYF. The CDR3 DNA reads TGTGCCAGCAGCGAGGGGGATACGCAGTATTTT. The whole variable domain, filled in from reference TRBV7-9 and TRBJ2-3, reads DTGVSQNPRHKITKRGQNVTFRCDPISEHNRLYWYRQTLGQGPEFLTYFQNEAQLEKSRLLSDRFSAERPKGSFSTLEIQRTEQGDSAMYLCASSEGDTQYFGPGTRLTVL.

The chain joins TRBV7-9 to TRBJ2-1; D is unresolved. Between the trimmed V and J ends, which lost 7 bases and 9 bases, there was a span of 13 bases. The germline gives CDR1 SEHNR, CDR2 FQNEAQ (reference sequence). This CDR3 is 12 amino acids long. CDR3 DNA sequence: TGTGCCAGCATGGCTTCATGGTCTGAGCAGTTCTTC. This gives the protein CASMASWSEQFF.

This clone was observed a single time. V is TRBV2 and J is TRBJ1-2, with unresolved D. This CDR3 spans 13 amino acids. V lost 10 bases and J 2 bases, leaving 14 bases between the germline ends. Germline CDR1 SNHLY, CDR2 FYNNEI. This CDR3 is CATLRDRNYGYTF. In nucleotides, the CDR3 is TGTGCCACCCTACGAGACCGGAACTATGGCTACACCTTC.

The chain has TRBV11-3 and TRBJ2-1; TRBD2 matches 13 bases. Losses at the gene ends were 4 bases for V and 10 bases for J; bases not matched to a gene: 7. This CDR3 has 15 amino acids. Germline V gives CDR1 SGHNT, CDR2 YENEEA. The CDR3 DNA follows: TGTGCCAGCAGCTCACAGGGACTAGCGGGACAAGAGCAGTTCTTC. Protein product: CASSSQGLAGQEQFF.

A single count supports this clone. This chain uses TRBV30 with TRBJ1-1; TRBD1 aligns across 10 bases. Trimming removed 5 bases from V and 6 bases from J; junction bases left unmatched: 9. Germline V lookup: CDR1 GTSNPN, CDR2 SVGIG (reference sequence). The CDR3 is made up of 14 amino acids. The CDR3 protein is CAWGLRQGAAEAFF. CDR3 coding DNA: TGTGCCTGGGGCCTAAGACAGGGGGCGGCTGAAGCTTTCTTT.

There are a few counts of this clone. The chain uses TRBV5-1 and TRBJ2-1, with 11 bases fitting TRBD2. The V gene end was trimmed by 4 bases and the J gene end by 5 bases; junction bases not matched to a gene: 8. Germline V gene data show CDR1 as SGHRS and CDR2 as YFSETQ. The CDR3 spans 16 residues. The CDR3 sequence is CASSPDSGGGHNEQFF. DNA of the CDR3: TGCGCCAGCAGCCCCGATAGCGGGGGGGGACACAATGAGCAGTTCTTC. Filled out from reference TRBV5-1 and TRBJ2-1, the complete variable domain reads KAGVTQTPRYLIKTRGQQVTLSCSPISGHRSVSWYQQTPGQGLQFLFEYFSETQRNKGNFPGRFSGRQFSNSRSEMNVSTLELGDSALYLCASSPDSGGGHNEQFFGPGTRLTVL.

The chain joins TRBV4-2 to TRBJ2-1; 8 bases align to TRBD2. J gave up 7 bases and V 0 bases, and 14 bases lay outside the gene matches. The CDR3 runs 18 residues. CDR1 and CDR2 (germline): LGHNA, YNFKEQ. CDR3 sequence (DNA): TGTGCCAGCAGCCAAGATAATTGGCTAGCGGGTGGAAGAAATGAGCAGTTCTTC. Translation gives CASSQDNWLAGGRNEQFF.

This clone appeared once. V is TRBV9 and J is TRBJ2-7, with a weak D call TRBD1 (7 bases). The V gene lost 3 bases and the J gene lost 2 bases, with 15 bases spanning the gap. Germline CDR1 reads SGDLS; CDR2 reads YYNGEE. The CDR3 spans 15 residues. Here the CDR3 reads CASSGGGDRAYEQYF. DNA for the CDR3: TGTGCCAGCAGCGGAGGAGGGGACAGAGCCTACGAGCAGTACTTC.

A few counts support this clone. This rearrangement joins TRBV29-1 to TRBJ1-1, with 7 bases matching TRBD1. CDR1 is SQVTM, CDR2 ANQGSEA, per germline. J lost 2 bases, V lost 7 bases, and 4 bases had no gene match. This CDR3 contains 12 residues. This CDR3 reads CSGGQENTEAFF. Here the CDR3 DNA reads TGCAGCGGAGGACAGGAAAACACTGAAGCTTTCTTT.

The chain couples TRBV29-1 to TRBJ1-4; D gene unclear. Trimming removed 1 base at V and 7 bases at J, with 7 bases between. CDR1 is SQVTM and CDR2 is ANQGSEA in the germline V gene. The CDR3 covers 12 residues. CDR3 region: CSVEGAGEKLFF. For the CDR3, the DNA is TGCAGCGTTGAAGGGGCTGGTGAAAAACTGTTTTTT.

The rearrangement links TRBV28 to TRBJ1-5; D unclear. Looked up from germline, CDR1 is MDHEN and CDR2 is SYDVKM. The CDR3 is 17 residues long. V was pared by 6 bases and J by 0 bases, with 18 bases between. The CDR3, as DNA: TGTGCCAGCAGGACCTCTAATACAGTATATAGCAATCAGCCCCAGCATTTT. This encodes CASRTSNTVYSNQPQHF.

The V call is TRBV6-6, the J call TRBJ2-3; D unresolved. The CDR3 has 11 residues. V was cut by 8 bases and J by 1 base, with 4 bases left in between. Germline loops: CDR1 MNHNY, CDR2 SVGAGI (reference sequence). CDR3 nucleotide sequence: TGTGCCAGCGCGGGCACAGATACGCAGTATTTT. Amino acids: CASAGTDTQYF.

This clone was counted only a few times. CDR3 nucleotide sequence: TGTGCCAGCACCGACACCTACGAGCAGTACTTC. Amino acid sequence: CASTDTYEQYF. This chain connects TRBV10-3 to TRBJ2-7; no clear D gene. V lost 10 bases and J lost 2, with 9 bases in between. Germline V lookup: CDR1 ENHRY, CDR2 SYGVKD. This CDR3 spans 11 amino acids.

The V and J genes are TRBV30 and TRBJ2-2; D is possibly TRBD1 (6 bases). The germline V and J ends were trimmed by 4 bases and 3 bases, with 12 bases remaining between them. Germline CDR1 reads GTSNPN; CDR2 reads SVGIG (reference sequence). The CDR3 length is 14 residues. As DNA, the CDR3 is TGTGCCTGGATGCTAACAGGGTACACCGGGGAGCTGTTTTTT. Translating it yields CAWMLTGYTGELFF.

In this sample, this clone turned up a few times. The gene calls are TRBV7-9 and TRBJ1-4, with D possibly matching TRBD1 (6 bases). The CDR3 sequence is 15 residues long. In germline, CDR1 is SEHNR, CDR2 FQNEAQ (reference sequence). V was trimmed by 4 bases and J by 6 bases, leaving 15 bases between them. CDR3 in amino acids: CASSSRGGRDEKLFF. In nucleotides, the CDR3 is TGTGCCAGCAGCTCTAGAGGGGGTCGGGATGAAAAACTGTTTTTT.

The chain carries TRBV19 and TRBJ1-2, with D unclear. Germline values: CDR1 LNHDA, CDR2 SQIVND (reference sequence). The CDR3 runs to 14 residues. V lost 3 bases, J lost 4 bases, and 12 bases lay in between. CDR3 DNA sequence: TGTGCCAGTAGTATGGTGGAGTTAACCTATGGCTACACCTTC. Its translation is CASSMVELTYGYTF.

The chain joins TRBV2 to TRBJ2-5; no reliable D call. The CDR3 sequence is 10 residues long. CDR1 is SNHLY, CDR2 FYNNEI, per germline. The ends were cut back, 5 bases at V and 4 bases at J, with 2 bases in the middle. CDR3 DNA: TGTGCCAGCAGTCGAGAGACCCAGTACTTC. This encodes CASSRETQYF.

This chain joins TRBV29-1 and TRBJ2-1; no definite D call. V lost 6 bases and J lost 0, with 15 bases in between. The V gene's germline CDR1 is SQVTM and CDR2 ANQGSEA. The CDR3 is 15 residues long. The CDR3 is CSVGSGRDSYNEQFF. The CDR3 region has the DNA TGCAGCGTCGGGTCCGGACGTGACTCCTACAATGAGCAGTTCTTC.